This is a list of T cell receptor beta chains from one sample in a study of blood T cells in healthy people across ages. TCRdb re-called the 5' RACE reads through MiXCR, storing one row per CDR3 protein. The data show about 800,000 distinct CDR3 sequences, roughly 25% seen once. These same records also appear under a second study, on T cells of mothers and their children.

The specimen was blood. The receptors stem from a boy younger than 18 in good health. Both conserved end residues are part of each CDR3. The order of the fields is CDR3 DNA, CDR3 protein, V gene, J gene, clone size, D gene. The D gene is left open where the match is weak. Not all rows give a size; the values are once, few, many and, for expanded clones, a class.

DNA: TGCGCCAGCAGCTTAGGTCAGGGGTTGCAATATGAGCAGTTCTTC; CDR3: CASSLGQGLQYEQFF; V: TRBV5-1; J: TRBJ2-1; size: -; D: -
DNA: TGTGCCATCGGTGGGAGGACAGATACGCAGTATTTT; CDR3: CAIGGRTDTQYF; V: TRBV10-3; J: TRBJ2-3; size: few; D: -
DNA: TGCAGCGTTGCAGGGAGGAGGGACTATGGCTACACCTTC; CDR3: CSVAGRRDYGYTF; V: TRBV29-1; J: TRBJ1-2; size: few; D: -
DNA: TGTGCCAGCAGGGACAGTTTAGCCAAAAACATTCAGTACTTC; CDR3: CASRDSLAKNIQYF; V: TRBV6-1; J: TRBJ2-4; size: few; D: -
DNA: TGTGCCAGTAGTATGGGACAGGACAATGAGCAGTTCTTC; CDR3: CASSMGQDNEQFF; V: TRBV19; J: TRBJ2-1; size: -; D: TRBD1
DNA: TGCGCCAGCAGCCAAGATCTCCTTAGATCCGACAGAATCTCGCAGTTCTTC; CDR3: CASSQDLLRSDRISQFF; V: TRBV4-3; J: TRBJ2-1; size: few; D: -
DNA: TGCGCCAGCAGCCGCGGGGGGGGAGCGACAGATACGCAGTATTTT; CDR3: CASSRGGGATDTQYF; V: TRBV5-1; J: TRBJ2-3; size: few; D: TRBD2
DNA: TGCAGCGTTGACCGGACAGGGAGCAATGAGCAGTTCTTC; CDR3: CSVDRTGSNEQFF; V: TRBV29-1; J: TRBJ2-1; size: -; D: TRBD1
DNA: TGTGCCAGCAGCACGCGATGGACCCCGGCACGACAAGAGACCCAGTACTTC; CDR3: CASSTRWTPARQETQYF; V: TRBV7-2; J: TRBJ2-5; size: few; D: -
DNA: TGTGCCAGCAGCCCCCCAGGGGGCGCGCCCAAAAACATTCAGTACTTC; CDR3: CASSPPGGAPKNIQYF; V: TRBV7-9; J: TRBJ2-4; size: -; D: TRBD1
DNA: TGTGCCAGCAGTGAATCCGGGGGGGCCCAAGAGACCCAGTACTTC; CDR3: CASSESGGAQETQYF; V: TRBV6-1; J: TRBJ2-5; size: -; D: TRBD2
DNA: TGTGCCAGCAGTTACTCGACACCGCGCACCGGGGAGCTGTTTTTT; CDR3: CASSYSTPRTGELFF; V: TRBV6-6; J: TRBJ2-2; size: -; D: -
DNA: TGCGCTAGCAGCTTGGTTATAGCGGGAGCGGGCGATACGCAGTATTTT; CDR3: CASSLVIAGAGDTQYF; V: TRBV5-1; J: TRBJ2-3; size: few; D: TRBD2
DNA: TGTGCCAGCAGCTTGTCAGGGGAAAAGACCTACGAGCAGTACTTC; CDR3: CASSLSGEKTYEQYF; V: TRBV7-9; J: TRBJ2-7; size: few; D: -
DNA: TGTGCCAGCAGCTTAGTACAGGGGGCCCACGAGCAGTACTTC; CDR3: CASSLVQGAHEQYF; V: TRBV5-5; J: TRBJ2-7; size: -; D: TRBD1
DNA: TGTGCCAGCAGCCATACCCCCGTTGCCGCCGCGAACACCGGGGAGCTGTTTTTT; CDR3: CASSHTPVAAANTGELFF; V: TRBV5-5; J: TRBJ2-2; size: -; D: -
DNA: TGTGCCAGCAGTTTACTAGCGGGGTTCAATGAGCAGTTCTTC; CDR3: CASSLLAGFNEQFF; V: TRBV12-3/TRBV12-4; J: TRBJ2-1; size: many; D: TRBD2
DNA: TGTGCCAGCATCGCCCAAACACCTCTAGCGGCTGGCACAGATACGCAGTATTTT; CDR3: CASIAQTPLAAGTDTQYF; V: TRBV28; J: TRBJ2-3; size: few; D: TRBD2
DNA: TGCGCCAGCAGCCAGGAAGGTGGCGTGGAGACCCAGTACTTC; CDR3: CASSQEGGVETQYF; V: TRBV4-3; J: TRBJ2-5; size: few; D: -
DNA: TGTGCCAGCAGCTTCCGGACTAGCGGGAGCAATGACAATGAGCAGTTCTTC; CDR3: CASSFRTSGSNDNEQFF; V: TRBV14; J: TRBJ2-1; size: few; D: TRBD2
DNA: TGTGCCAGTATTGGGGGTTTGAACGAAAAACTGTTTTTT; CDR3: CASIGGLNEKLFF; V: TRBV19; J: TRBJ1-4; size: -; D: -
DNA: TGTGCCAGCAGCTCAAGACTAGACAATGAGCAGTTCTTC; CDR3: CASSSRLDNEQFF; V: TRBV7-2; J: TRBJ2-1; size: -; D: -
DNA: TGTGCCAGCAGCCCCCTCGAAGGGGCTGATACGCAGTATTTT; CDR3: CASSPLEGADTQYF; V: TRBV7-3; J: TRBJ2-3; size: -; D: -
DNA: TGCGCCAGCAGCCAAGATAGGACAGGGTTCTATGGCTACACCTTC; CDR3: CASSQDRTGFYGYTF; V: TRBV4-3; J: TRBJ1-2; size: -; D: TRBD1
DNA: TGTGCCAGCTTTCGCGACAGCCAAATGAACACTGAAGCTTTCTTT; CDR3: CASFRDSQMNTEAFF; V: TRBV12-3/TRBV12-4; J: TRBJ1-1; size: -; D: -
DNA: TGTGCCAGCGCCCTTGGGGGAGGGCACACTGAAGCTTTCTTT; CDR3: CASALGGGHTEAFF; V: TRBV7-2; J: TRBJ1-1; size: few; D: -
DNA: TGTGCCAGCACCGGTGGGACCAACTATGGCTACACCTTC; CDR3: CASTGGTNYGYTF; V: TRBV6-5; J: TRBJ1-2; size: -; D: -
DNA: TGTGCCAGCTCACCGCAGACAGGGTTAAACACTGAAGCTTTCTTT; CDR3: CASSPQTGLNTEAFF; V: TRBV18; J: TRBJ1-1; size: -; D: TRBD1
DNA: TGTGCCAGCCTAGTGGGAGAGACCCAGTACTTC; CDR3: CASLVGETQYF; V: TRBV28; J: TRBJ2-5; size: -; D: -
DNA: TGTGCCAGCAGCCTTAGGCGGGGGTACCAAGAGACCCAGTACTTC; CDR3: CASSLRRGYQETQYF; V: TRBV3-1; J: TRBJ2-5; size: many; D: TRBD2
DNA: TGTGCCTGGAGTAGGGGGAACACCGGGGAGCTGTTTTTT; CDR3: CAWSRGNTGELFF; V: TRBV30; J: TRBJ2-2; size: -; D: -
DNA: TGTGCCAGCAGCTTAGCTGAGGGCCTCCAAGAGACCCAGTACTTC; CDR3: CASSLAEGLQETQYF; V: TRBV7-9; J: TRBJ2-5; size: -; D: -
DNA: TGTGCCAGCAGCTTAACAGGATCCGGGACAGGGGCTCTCTCTGGGGCCAACGTCCTGACTTTC; CDR3: CASSLTGSGTGALSGANVLTF; V: TRBV7-3; J: TRBJ2-6; size: -; D: TRBD1
DNA: TGTGCCAGCAGTCCGCTAAGACAGGGAGTGGAGACCCAGTACTTC; CDR3: CASSPLRQGVETQYF; V: TRBV6-2/TRBV6-3; J: TRBJ2-5; size: -; D: TRBD1
DNA: TGTGCCAGCAGCCACCGGGACAGAGAGAACTCTGGGGCCAACGTCCTGACTTTC; CDR3: CASSHRDRENSGANVLTF; V: TRBV7-2; J: TRBJ2-6; size: -; D: TRBD1
DNA: TGTGCCAGCAGCCAAGAATTGGCTAGCGGGAGTACATCGAATGAGCAGTTCTTC; CDR3: CASSQELASGSTSNEQFF; V: TRBV4-2; J: TRBJ2-1; size: few; D: TRBD2
DNA: TGCGCCAGCAGCCAAGTGAGACTAGTTCCTAAGTACTTC; CDR3: CASSQVRLVPKYF; V: TRBV4-1; J: TRBJ2-4; size: -; D: -
DNA: TGTGCCAGCAGTTTAGTGGACGGTGCAACTAATGAAAAACTGTTTTTT; CDR3: CASSLVDGATNEKLFF; V: TRBV28; J: TRBJ1-4; size: -; D: -
DNA: TGTGCCAGCAGCTCAACGGAGATTATGAACACTGAAGCTTTCTTT; CDR3: CASSSTEIMNTEAFF; V: TRBV7-9; J: TRBJ1-1; size: once; D: -
DNA: TGTGCCTGGAGTGGGCTAGCGACGATGAGCTCCTACGAGCAGTACTTC; CDR3: CAWSGLATMSSYEQYF; V: TRBV30; J: TRBJ2-7; size: -; D: -
DNA: TGCGCCAGCAGCTTGTTGTCTTCCAGCGCCTACGAGCAGTACTTC; CDR3: CASSLLSSSAYEQYF; V: TRBV5-1; J: TRBJ2-7; size: -; D: -
DNA: TGTGCCAGCAGCGTAGGGGCTGGGGGTGAAAAACTGTTTTTT; CDR3: CASSVGAGGEKLFF; V: TRBV9; J: TRBJ1-4; size: -; D: -
DNA: TGTGCCAGCAGCTTAGTCGACTCTCCCAGCTCCTACGAGCAGTACTTC; CDR3: CASSLVDSPSSYEQYF; V: TRBV7-9; J: TRBJ2-7; size: few; D: -
DNA: TGCAGCGTTTGTCCGGGACAGGGCGCCTACGAGCAGTACTTC; CDR3: CSVCPGQGAYEQYF; V: TRBV29-1; J: TRBJ2-7; size: -; D: TRBD1
DNA: TGTGCCAGCAGTCCCAAAGGGCGGGAGACCCAGTACTTC; CDR3: CASSPKGRETQYF; V: TRBV12-3/TRBV12-4; J: TRBJ2-5; size: few; D: -
DNA: TGTGCCAGCAGTTTTAGTATCTACGAGCAGTACTTC; CDR3: CASSFSIYEQYF; V: TRBV12-3/TRBV12-4; J: TRBJ2-7; size: few; D: -
DNA: TGTGCCAGCAGTTATCAATATCGGACAGGGGGCAAGGTCAATGAGCAGTTCTTC; CDR3: CASSYQYRTGGKVNEQFF; V: TRBV6-2/TRBV6-3; J: TRBJ2-1; size: few; D: TRBD1
DNA: TGTGCCAGCAGCACCCGTCCATCTACTAGCGGGGGGGCCAATGAGCAGTTCTTC; CDR3: CASSTRPSTSGGANEQFF; V: TRBV7-6; J: TRBJ2-1; size: few; D: TRBD2
DNA: TGCAGTGCCCCTGGACCAGGGACACATGAGCAGTTCTTC; CDR3: CSAPGPGTHEQFF; V: TRBV20-1; J: TRBJ2-1; size: -; D: -